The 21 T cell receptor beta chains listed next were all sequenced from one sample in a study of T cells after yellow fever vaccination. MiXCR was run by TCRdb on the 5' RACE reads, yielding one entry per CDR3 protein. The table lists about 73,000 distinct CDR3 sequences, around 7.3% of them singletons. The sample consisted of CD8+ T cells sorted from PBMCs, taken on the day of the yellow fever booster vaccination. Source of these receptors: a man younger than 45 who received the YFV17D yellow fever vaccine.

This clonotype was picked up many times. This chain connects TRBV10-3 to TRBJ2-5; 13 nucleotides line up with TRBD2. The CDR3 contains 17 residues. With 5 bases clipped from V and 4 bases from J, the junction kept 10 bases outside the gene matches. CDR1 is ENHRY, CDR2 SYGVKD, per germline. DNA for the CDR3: TGTGCCATCAGTACTCCCGGACTAGCGGGGGCGGGAGAGACCCAGTACTTC. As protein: CAISTPGLAGAGETQYF.

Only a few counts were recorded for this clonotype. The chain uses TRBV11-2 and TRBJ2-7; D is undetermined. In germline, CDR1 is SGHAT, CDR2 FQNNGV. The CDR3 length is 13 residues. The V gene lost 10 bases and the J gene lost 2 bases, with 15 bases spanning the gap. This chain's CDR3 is CATDWGTTYEQYF. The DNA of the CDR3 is TGTGCCACCGATTGGGGAACAACCTACGAGCAGTACTTC.

CDR3 residues: CSAGSYEQYF. In DNA form, the CDR3 reads TGCAGTGCTGGAAGCTACGAGCAGTACTTC. The rearrangement joins TRBV20-1 to TRBJ2-7; D call uncertain. With 5 bases removed from V and 3 bases from J, the gap between germline ends came to 5 bases. The length of the CDR3 is 10 residues. CDR1 and CDR2 (germline): DFQATT, SNEGSKA (reference sequence).

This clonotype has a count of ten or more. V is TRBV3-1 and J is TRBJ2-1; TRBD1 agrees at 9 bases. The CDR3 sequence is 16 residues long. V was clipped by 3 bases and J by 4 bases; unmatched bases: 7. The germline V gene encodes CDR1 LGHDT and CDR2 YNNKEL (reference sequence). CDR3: CASSHHRDREYNEQFF. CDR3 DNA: TGTGCCAGCAGCCATCACCGGGACAGGGAATACAATGAGCAGTTCTTC.

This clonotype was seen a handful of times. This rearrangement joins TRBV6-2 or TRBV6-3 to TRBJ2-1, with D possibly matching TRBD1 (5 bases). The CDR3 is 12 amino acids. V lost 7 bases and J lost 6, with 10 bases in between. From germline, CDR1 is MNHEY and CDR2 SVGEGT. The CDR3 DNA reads TGTGCCAGCACCTATACAGGCAATGAGCAGTTCTTC. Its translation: CASTYTGNEQFF.

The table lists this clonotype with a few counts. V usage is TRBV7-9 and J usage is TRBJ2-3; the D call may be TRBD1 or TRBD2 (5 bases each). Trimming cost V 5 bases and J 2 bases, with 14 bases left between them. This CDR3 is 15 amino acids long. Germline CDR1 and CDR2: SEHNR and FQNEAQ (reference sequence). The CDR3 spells CASSQWDPDTDTQYF. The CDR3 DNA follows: TGTGCCAGCAGCCAATGGGACCCCGACACAGATACGCAGTATTTT.

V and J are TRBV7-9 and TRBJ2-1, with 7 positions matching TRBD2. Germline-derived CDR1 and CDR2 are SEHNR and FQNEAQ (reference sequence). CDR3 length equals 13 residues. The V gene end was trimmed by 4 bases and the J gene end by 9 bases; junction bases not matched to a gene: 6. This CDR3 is CASSSGGSSEQFF. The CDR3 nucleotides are TGTGCCAGCAGCTCGGGGGGATCGTCTGAGCAGTTCTTC.

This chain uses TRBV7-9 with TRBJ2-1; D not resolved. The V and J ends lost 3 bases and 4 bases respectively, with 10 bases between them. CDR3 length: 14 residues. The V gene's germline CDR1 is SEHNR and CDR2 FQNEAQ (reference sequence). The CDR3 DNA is TGTGCCAGCAGCTTTACTGAAATTTACAATGAGCAGTTCTTC. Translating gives CASSFTEIYNEQFF.

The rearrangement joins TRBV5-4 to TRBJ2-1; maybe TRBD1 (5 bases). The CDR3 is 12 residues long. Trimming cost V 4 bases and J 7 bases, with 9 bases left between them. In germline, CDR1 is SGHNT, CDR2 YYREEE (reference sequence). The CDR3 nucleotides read TGTGCCAGCAGCGCCTGGACAAATGAGCAGTTCTTC. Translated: CASSAWTNEQFF.

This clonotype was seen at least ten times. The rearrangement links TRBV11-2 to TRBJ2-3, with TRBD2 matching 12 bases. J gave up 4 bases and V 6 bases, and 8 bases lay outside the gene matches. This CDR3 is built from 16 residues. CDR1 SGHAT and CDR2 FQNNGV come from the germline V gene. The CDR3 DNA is TGTGCCAGCAGACCGCGGACTAGCGGGATCGCAGATACGCAGTATTTT. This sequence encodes CASRPRTSGIADTQYF.

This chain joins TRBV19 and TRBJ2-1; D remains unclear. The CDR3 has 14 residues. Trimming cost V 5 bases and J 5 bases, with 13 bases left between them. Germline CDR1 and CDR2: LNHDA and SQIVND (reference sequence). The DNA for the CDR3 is TGTGCCAGTAGTTCCCTGCTCGGAAACAATGAGCAGTTCTTC. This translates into CASSSLLGNNEQFF.

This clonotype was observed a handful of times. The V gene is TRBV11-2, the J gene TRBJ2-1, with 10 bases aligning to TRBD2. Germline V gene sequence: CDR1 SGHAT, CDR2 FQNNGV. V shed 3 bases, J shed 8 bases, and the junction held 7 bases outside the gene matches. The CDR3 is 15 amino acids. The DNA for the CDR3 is TGTGCCAGCAGCTTGAGCGGGAGGGCCGGCGATGAGCAGTTCTTC. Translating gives CASSLSGRAGDEQFF.

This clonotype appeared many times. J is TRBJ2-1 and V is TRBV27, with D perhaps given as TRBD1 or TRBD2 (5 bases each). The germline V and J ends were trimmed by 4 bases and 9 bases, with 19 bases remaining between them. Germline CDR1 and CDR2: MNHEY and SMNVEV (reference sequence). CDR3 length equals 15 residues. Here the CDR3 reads CASSSYRTRAGEQFF. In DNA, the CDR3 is TGTGCCAGCAGTTCGTACCGGACACGGGCGGGTGAGCAGTTCTTC.

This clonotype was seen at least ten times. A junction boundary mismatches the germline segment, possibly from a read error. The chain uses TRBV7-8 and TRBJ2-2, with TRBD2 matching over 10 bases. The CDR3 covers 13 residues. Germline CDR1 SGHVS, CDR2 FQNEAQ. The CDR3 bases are TGCCATTCTAGCGGGAGCGGGGCCGGGGAGCTGTTTTTT. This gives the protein CHSSGSGAGELFF.

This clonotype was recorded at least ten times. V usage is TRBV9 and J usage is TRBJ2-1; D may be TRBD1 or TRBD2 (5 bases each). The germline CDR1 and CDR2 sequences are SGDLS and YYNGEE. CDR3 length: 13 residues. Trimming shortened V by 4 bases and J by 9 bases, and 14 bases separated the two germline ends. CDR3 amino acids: CASSTGTASEQFF. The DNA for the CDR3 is TGTGCCAGCAGCACCGGGACCGCAAGTGAGCAGTTCTTC.

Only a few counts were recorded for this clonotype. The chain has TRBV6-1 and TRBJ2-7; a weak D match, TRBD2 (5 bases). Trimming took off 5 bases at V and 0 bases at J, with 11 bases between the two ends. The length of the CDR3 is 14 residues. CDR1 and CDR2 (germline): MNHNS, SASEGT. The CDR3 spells CASSLMTTSYEQYF. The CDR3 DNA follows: TGTGCCAGCAGTCTGATGACTACCTCCTACGAGCAGTACTTC.

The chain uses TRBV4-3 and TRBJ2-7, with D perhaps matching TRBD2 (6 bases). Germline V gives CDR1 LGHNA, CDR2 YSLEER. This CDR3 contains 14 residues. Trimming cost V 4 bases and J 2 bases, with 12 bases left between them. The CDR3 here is CASSRWTGAYEQYF. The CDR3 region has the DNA TGCGCCAGCAGCCGCTGGACGGGGGCCTACGAGCAGTACTTC.

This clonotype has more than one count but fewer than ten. In nucleotides, the CDR3 is TGTGCCAGCCGGGACAGGACCACAGATACGCAGTATTTT. Its protein product is CASRDRTTDTQYF. This chain links TRBV11-3 with TRBJ2-3; 8 nucleotides line up with TRBD1. Germline assignment: CDR1 SGHNT and CDR2 YENEEA. The V and J ends lost 8 bases and 2 bases, in that order; junction bases with no gene match: 3. The CDR3 covers 13 residues.

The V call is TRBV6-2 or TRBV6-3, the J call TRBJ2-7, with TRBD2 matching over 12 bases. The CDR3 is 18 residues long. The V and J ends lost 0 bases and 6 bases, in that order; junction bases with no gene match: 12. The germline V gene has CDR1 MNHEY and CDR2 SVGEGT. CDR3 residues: CASSYSRTSGVLWGEQYF. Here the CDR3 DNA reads TGTGCCAGCAGTTACTCTCGGACTAGCGGGGTACTTTGGGGCGAGCAGTACTTC.

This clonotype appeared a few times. CDR3 residues: CASSVGGGYQPQHF. The CDR3 coding sequence is TGTGCCAGCAGCGTAGGGGGGGGGTATCAGCCCCAGCATTTT. The V call is TRBV9, the J call TRBJ1-5; maybe TRBD1 (5 bases). The V gene lost 0 bases and the J gene lost 5 bases, with 9 bases spanning the gap. Germline loops: CDR1 SGDLS, CDR2 YYNGEE. The CDR3 spans 14 residues.

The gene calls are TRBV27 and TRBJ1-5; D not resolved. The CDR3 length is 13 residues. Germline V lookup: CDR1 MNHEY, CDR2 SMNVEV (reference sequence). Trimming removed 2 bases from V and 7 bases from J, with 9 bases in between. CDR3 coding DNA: TGTGCCAGCAGTTTAGGGATCGGGCAGCCCCAGCATTTT. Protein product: CASSLGIGQPQHF.